A single TCR beta chain is shown here with its context. The antigen is unknown. The sample is drawn from a study of CD8 T cells in Susac syndrome. Overall study findings and caveats: Acknowledgment was made by the study that its TCR sequencing and HLA analysis involved a relatively small number of individuals.

The CDR3 totals 19 residues. Germline-derived CDR1 and CDR2 are MNHNS and SASEGT. The V and J ends lost 8 bases and 4 bases respectively, with 30 bases between them. Treatment-naive patients with stable or active relapsing-remitting disease served as multiple sclerosis controls. FACS enriched CD8+ TEMRA cells, while bulk CD8+ and CD4+ were negatively isolated. With random hexamers, about 0.5 to 1 ug RNA was reverse transcribed. Across 54 Vbeta and 13 Jbeta, immunoSEQ multiplex PCR amplified TCR beta CDR3. TCRdb redid the calling of the immunoSEQ multiplex PCR reads with MiXCR, one entry per CDR3 protein. This table holds approximately 130,000 distinct CDR3 sequences, around nine tenths found once.

The rearrangement joins TRBV6-1 to TRBJ2-1; the D call may be TRBD1 or TRBD2 (6 bases each). The sample was CD8+ T cells from PBMCs. The source is a human donor with multiple sclerosis. The CDR3 DNA follows: TGTGCCAGCGAATCTCGGGCGCTAGGGGGGCGAACGCGGTACAATGAGCAGTTCTTC. It encodes CASESRALGGRTRYNEQFF.